The clone carrying this T cell receptor (beta chain) showed up just a few times. The antigen is unknown. It was with 60 Vbeta and 13 Jbeta primers that the PCR ran. Some clones are missing from TCRdb's copy, which holds only in-frame ones; the method was immunoSEQ multiplex PCR. The sample gives about 130,000 clones, roughly 78% of which show up once; over 2.5% is in the top ten. This CDR3 has 16 residues. Germline-derived CDR1 and CDR2 are LNHDA and SQIVND (reference sequence). The ends lost 5 bases at V and 0 bases at J; junction bases unmatched: 6. This entry belongs to a study of cytomegalovirus exposure and HLA in healthy donors. Whole-study findings and limits: Researchers counted roughly 160 TCR beta chains as cytomegalovirus-associated. In an earlier analysis, productive rearrangement rates for most beta V segments clustered near 87% or 30%. The authors confirmed in vitro that three CMV-associated chains were specific for CMV antigens.

The sample taken for sequencing was PBMCs. The TCR was taken from a male donor in good health and CMV-seronegative. The gene calls are TRBV19 and TRBJ1-3; TRBD1 matches 8 bases. The CDR3 reads CASSSRTGPSGNTIYF. In nucleotides, the CDR3 is TGTGCCAGTAGTTCACGGACAGGGCCCTCTGGAAACACCATATATTTT.